This entry features one T cell receptor beta chain sequence. The record originates from a study of blood T cell repertoires in COVID-19. In the study overall: Nucleic acid was either cDNA or gDNA, and it came from T cells, B-cell-depleted T cells, or PBMCs.

Germline V CDR1 and CDR2: SGHTA, FQGNSA. V dropped 5 bases and J dropped 7 bases, with 18 bases sitting between them. The CDR3 contains 16 residues. Generated by immunoSEQ multiplex PCR, the TCRdb table keeps only in-frame clones and is missing some. The profile shows roughly 200,000 clones, 85% of them singletons. The sequence was obtained from a woman older than 75 with acute or convalescent COVID-19. The rearrangement joins TRBV7-2 to TRBJ1-6; tentatively, D is TRBD1 (5 bases). The material sequenced was peripheral blood. The CDR3: CASSPLGGSLNSPLHF. CDR3 sequence (DNA): TGTGCCAGCAGCCCACTGGGGGGGTCCCTGAATTCACCCCTCCACTTT. The entire variable domain, with the rest obtained from reference TRBV7-2 and TRBJ1-6, is as follows: GAGVSQSPSNKVTEKGKDVELRCDPISGHTALYWYRQSLGQGLEFLIYFQGNSAPDKSGLPSDRFSAERTGGSVSTLTIQRTQQEDSAVYLCASSPLGGSLNSPLHFGNGTRLTVT.